This section outlines one T cell receptor (beta chain) sequence together with its context. Its specificity is unknown. The length of the CDR3 is 14 residues. V was clipped by 6 bases and J by 8 bases; unmatched bases: 11. Germline CDR1 and CDR2: SNHLY and FYNNEI. This sample is part of a study of T cell responses to AZD1222 COVID-19 vaccine. Study-level results: CD4 TCRs linked to vaccination spanned spike, dominating at 160-218 and 743-854. Nearly half of unique spike-specific TCRs reportedly avoided B.1.351 and B.1.1.7 mutated regions. White British donors predominated, females outnumbered males, and clonal diversity was possibly underestimated.

Clones were read by immunoSEQ multiplex PCR, and TCRdb kept only the in-frame ones, dropping some. The sample shows more than 250,000 clones, 80% to 95% of them seen only once. This TCR came from an adult in good health. The V call is TRBV2, the J call TRBJ2-3; 7 nucleotides align to TRBD2. The sample in question was peripheral blood, obtained on day 0 of AZD1222 vaccination. Here the CDR3 reads CASSTRASGGTQYF. CDR3 in DNA: TGTGCCAGCAGCACCCGGGCTAGCGGAGGTACGCAGTATTTT.